This T cell receptor (beta chain) was identified during a study of T-cell reconstitution after alpha-beta-depleted transplantation in children listed by TCRdb under 2016. For the wider study: The study quantitatively tracked T-cell immune reconstitution after TCRalphabeta/CD19-depleted allogeneic hematopoietic cell transplantation in children using TCR repertoire profiling.

On this clonotype: The target of this receptor is not known. Per-base quality was not reported, and no clone a single base away is much larger than it.

The treatment or condition tag for this specimen amounts to: allogeneic hematopoietic cell transplantation with graft depleted of TCRalphabeta T cells and CD19 B cells. The children who served as transplant recipients had been given grafts of TCRalphabeta/CD19-depleted allogeneic hematopoietic cells. CDR1 KGHSH and CDR2 LQKENI are derived from the germline V gene. V gives up 1 base and J gives up 10 bases, and the segment between their germline ends measures 11 bases. The CDR3 measures 13 amino acids from cysteine to phenylalanine. Only the CDR3 part of the read is kept: 39 bases, read in frame from the first base. Overall study results and their limits: The apparently early alphabetaT-cell count recovery about two months after transplant was reportedly dependent on only several hundred rapidly expanded clones derived from non-depleted graft cells. Over subsequent months, a decline in hyperexpanded clone frequencies was noted, and after one year, T-cell counts and TCRbeta diversity were mostly ascribed to newly produced T cells. In some patients, high TCRbeta diversity at day 60 was attributed to recipient T cells and intrathymic progenitors that had survived conditioning.

Library preparation used PCR. Instrument on record: Illumina HiSeq 2500. To normalize quantification of the TCRbeta repertoire, the TCR libraries were built with molecular barcoding that relied on unique molecular identifiers. TCRdb redid the processing of the public reads, applying fastp at Q25 and MiXCR, and retained in-frame beta chains. CDR3 protein sequences are deduplicated, and each keeps its most common genes and DNA. The sample contains about a million distinct CDR3 sequences, around 30% of them found a single time. The leading ten clones occupy about 28% of the sample. The sequenced sample was PBMCs, mostly from graft donor cells, obtained 360 days after TCRalphabeta/CD19-depleted stem cell transplant. The TCR sequence derives from a boy younger than two who had a stem cell transplant for SCID, so the T cells may come from the graft donor. The chain is made from TRBV18 and TRBJ2-1, with the D gene uncertain. This receptor has the CDR3 CASSPLDSREQFF. The nucleotide sequence reads TGTGCCAGCTCACCACTAGATTCGCGCGAGCAGTTCTTC.